Many counts were recorded for the clone carrying this T cell receptor beta chain. Its specificity is not known. The data originate from a study of naive and memory T cell subsets. The ends were cut back, 2 bases at V and 7 bases at J, with 12 bases in the middle. This CDR3 has 14 amino acids. Germline lookup yields CDR1 MNHEY and CDR2 SVGEGT. Two oligonucleotides, mixed equimolar, formed the beta constant-region primer covering TRBC1 and TRBC2. An oligonucleotide with the SP2 primer and a 12-nucleotide UMI was ligated to the cDNA 3' end. The ligated cDNA underwent four PCR rounds using SP2 and nested alpha and beta constant-region primers. Each CDR3 protein gets one entry after TCRdb re-called the UMI-ligation and nested PCR reads with MiXCR. In the table there are 70,000 to 95,000 distinct CDR3 sequences, approximately 6.5% of which are singletons. General study points: Clonotypes are single alpha or beta chains, not paired receptors. Over 85% of naive TCR sequences appeared only once, unlike memory subsets.

This sequence originates from a human donor in good health. The gene calls are TRBV6-2 or TRBV6-3 and TRBJ1-5, with a weak D call TRBD1 (5 bases). The sample taken for sequencing was central memory CD4+ T cells from blood. The CDR3 region is CASSYGGYGQPQHF. The DNA for the CDR3 is TGTGCCAGCAGTTACGGGGGGTACGGACAGCCCCAGCATTTT.